This T cell receptor beta chain derives from a study of T cells in localized non-small cell lung cancer. Clones were sequenced by immunoSEQ multiplex PCR, and TCRdb holds only the in-frame ones, with some missing. The sample shows around 35,000 clones, roughly 93% of them seen only once. Trimming at V came to 6 bases and at J to 3 bases, leaving 12 bases not matched to a gene. CDR1 is LNHDA, CDR2 SQIVND, per germline (reference sequence). The CDR3 runs 16 residues. Here the sequenced sample was peripheral blood, taken before any cancer treatment. This clonotype originated in a female donor at least 60 years old with stage I lung adenocarcinoma. The rearrangement links TRBV19 to TRBJ2-5, with 8 bases identical to TRBD2. The CDR3 is CASRMVGTGGEETQYF. The CDR3 bases are TGTGCCAGTAGGATGGTTGGAACGGGAGGGGAAGAGACCCAGTACTTC.